The following is a TCR beta chain sequence with its context. The antigen remains unidentified. This record comes from a study of lymphopenia after photon versus proton radiotherapy. Whole-study results and caveats: Oligoclonal CD8+ Temra expansion after nadir drove photon patients' diversity drop.

Germline V gene sequence: CDR1 LNHDA, CDR2 SQIVND (reference sequence). V dropped 7 bases and J dropped 2; count of bases not matched to a gene: 4. This CDR3 comprises 14 residues. The assay was immunoSEQ multiplex PCR, and TCRdb's table has in-frame clones only and misses some. Of roughly 64,000 clones listed, around 90% are singletons. The clonotype comes from an elderly man with esophageal cancer. The chain uses TRBV19 and TRBJ1-2, with 10 bases fitting TRBD1. Sequencing was performed on peripheral blood, taken from a patient treated with proton-based radiotherapy. Here the CDR3 DNA reads TGTGCCAGTATCCCGACAGGGGGCAACTATGGCTACACCTTC. It yields the protein CASIPTGGNYGYTF.